The 8 T cell receptor beta chains reported below all come from one sample, sequenced in a study of memory CD4+ T cells and cytomegalovirus serostatus. Single viable CD3+CD4+CD8-CD45RO+ cells were sorted as the memory CD4+ T cells. Profiled with immunoSEQ multiplex PCR; TCRdb holds only in-frame clones, not every one. The table lists roughly 49,000 clones, 82% of them singletons. The sequencing sample was made of memory CD4+ T cells from blood. Receptor source: an adult in good health and CMV-seronegative.

In DNA, the CDR3 is TGTGCCAGCAGCTTGGGTCAGAACTCTGGAAACACCATATATTTT. Encoded protein: CASSLGQNSGNTIYF. This rearrangement joins TRBV7-6 to TRBJ1-3; D call uncertain. Trimming removed 3 bases at V and 0 bases at J, with 9 bases between. Looked up from germline, CDR1 is SGHVS and CDR2 is FNYEAQ. This CDR3 has 15 residues.

The chain is built from TRBV5-1 and TRBJ2-5, with a weak D call TRBD2 (6 bases). CDR3 length equals 14 residues. Germline V gives CDR1 SGHRS, CDR2 YFSETQ. Deletions cut 7 bases from V and 5 bases from J, with 18 bases between. CDR3 DNA: TGCGCCAGCCACCTCTGGGGAGGCGAGGAGACCCAGTACTTC. This codes for CASHLWGGEETQYF. The full variable domain, completed using reference TRBV5-1 and TRBJ2-5, is KAGVTQTPRYLIKTRGQQVTLSCSPISGHRSVSWYQQTPGQGLQFLFEYFSETQRNKGNFPGRFSGRQFSNSRSEMNVSTLELGDSALYLCASHLWGGEETQYFGPGTRLLVL.

J is TRBJ1-4 and V is TRBV5-8; maybe TRBD1 (5 bases). V was cut by 3 bases and J by 4 bases, with 10 bases left in between. Germline values: CDR1 SGHTS, CDR2 YDEGEE. There are 14 residues in the CDR3. The CDR3 loop is CASSSRQLNEKLFF. Here the CDR3 DNA reads TGTGCCAGCAGCTCGAGACAGCTTAATGAAAAACTGTTTTTT.

This chain uses TRBV7-9 with TRBJ1-1; D unclear. V lost 0 bases and J lost 5, with 10 bases in between. The CDR3 is 14 residues long. Germline CDR1 is SEHNR and CDR2 is FQNEAQ (reference sequence). The CDR3 spells CASSLAYSGTEAFF. CDR3 DNA: TGTGCCAGCAGCTTAGCTTATTCCGGGACTGAAGCTTTCTTT. The full variable domain, in which reference TRBV7-9 and TRBJ1-1 provide the parts outside the CDR3, is DTGVSQNPRHKITKRGQNVTFRCDPISEHNRLYWYRQTLGQGPEFLTYFQNEAQLEKSRLLSDRFSAERPKGSFSTLEIQRTEQGDSAMYLCASSLAYSGTEAFFGQGTRLTVV.

V is TRBV7-8 and J is TRBJ1-5, with D perhaps matching TRBD1 (6 bases). Trimming took off 2 bases at V and 6 bases at J, with 11 bases between the two ends. CDR1 is SGHVS, CDR2 FQNEAQ, per germline. The CDR3 totals 14 residues. The CDR3 sequence: CASSLPGGGQPQHF. CDR3 DNA sequence: TGTGCCAGCAGCTTACCCGGGGGCGGTCAGCCCCAGCATTTT.

The chain uses TRBV27 and TRBJ2-2, with 7 bases lining up with TRBD1. CDR1 MNHEY and CDR2 SMNVEV come from the germline V gene (reference sequence). The CDR3 spans 17 residues. The J segment lost 3 bases and the V segment lost 5 bases, leaving 12 bases of the junction unmatched. The CDR3 nucleotides read TGTGCCAGCAGTAGAGACCAAGGGGGCAGGTACACCGGGGAGCTGTTTTTT. Protein product: CASSRDQGGRYTGELFF.

This chain joins TRBV27 and TRBJ2-7; D may be TRBD2 (6 bases). The CDR3 length is 15 residues. Germline assignment: CDR1 MNHEY and CDR2 SMNVEV (reference sequence). The ends were cut back, 0 bases at V and 6 bases at J, with 15 bases in the middle. DNA of the CDR3: TGTGCCAGCAGTTTATCAGGGACTCTTCTCTCCGAGCAGTACTTC. It encodes CASSLSGTLLSEQYF.

This clone was detected only once. The chain joins TRBV5-1 to TRBJ1-1; maybe TRBD1 (5 bases). Trimming shortened V by 3 bases and J by 1 base, and 10 bases separated the two germline ends. The germline V gene has CDR1 SGHRS and CDR2 YFSETQ. There are 14 residues in the CDR3. The CDR3: CASSSQGRNTEAFF. For the CDR3, the DNA is TGCGCCAGCAGCTCCCAGGGAAGGAACACTGAAGCTTTCTTT.